This paragraph covers one TCR beta chain sequence. Its target is not known. Losses at the gene ends were 5 bases for V and 4 bases for J; bases not matched to a gene: 7. This CDR3 spans 15 amino acids. Germline-derived CDR1 and CDR2 are SGHAT and FQNNGV. Sample donors were healthy Caucasian individuals that came from Russia, aged roughly 6 to 100. It was ten milliliters of peripheral blood that were drawn from each donor. Together with a sample-barcoded 5' primer, a J-beta primer mix was included in a second PCR lasting roughly 7 to 11 cycles. MiXCR was run by TCRdb on the 5' RACE reads, yielding one entry per CDR3 protein. This table has about 1 million distinct CDR3 sequences, less than 50% appearing once. This sample is part of a study of blood T cells in healthy people across ages. Study-wide findings and caveats: Compared with aged donors, long-lived donors showed fewer expanded clones, suggesting selection.

J is TRBJ1-4 and V is TRBV11-2; 7 bases align to TRBD1. Source material: blood. The source of this sequence is a woman aged 60-70 years in good health. The CDR3 reads CASSRGTVYNEKLFF. The CDR3 coding sequence is TGTGCCAGCAGCCGTGGGACAGTTTATAATGAAAAACTGTTTTTT.